The 3 T cell receptor beta chains reported below all come from one sample, sequenced in a study of metastatic and nonmetastatic thyroid tumors. TCRdb re-called clones from the PCR reads using MiXCR. The data show roughly 65,000 clones, approximately 14% seen once. Patients had received no treatment of any kind before thyroid surgery. Sequencing was performed on blood. These receptors all come from a male donor with papillary thyroid cancer or a benign thyroid nodule (not recorded which). Some clones in this sample may be carry-over from other donors' samples.

This clone was detected many times. The chain joins TRBV6-2 or TRBV6-3 to TRBJ1-3; D gene unclear. Germline CDR1 and CDR2: MNHEY and SVGEGT. This CDR3 region has 14 residues. V shed 8 bases and J shed 2 bases, with 13 bases lying between them. The CDR3 nucleotides are TGTGCCAGCGGATCCTCGAAGGCTGGAAACACCATATATTTT. This sequence encodes CASGSSKAGNTIYF.

This clone was observed at least ten times. The chain is built from TRBV19 and TRBJ2-1; weak D call: TRBD1 (6 bases). V was cut by 4 bases and J by 5 bases, with 9 bases left in between. CDR3 length: 13 residues. Germline CDR1 reads LNHDA; CDR2 reads SQIVND (reference sequence). The CDR3 nucleotides are TGTGCCAGTAGTAAGGACAGTAACAATGAGCAGTTCTTC. Protein: CASSKDSNNEQFF.

This clone was detected many times. The chain links TRBV14 to TRBJ1-2; tentative D call: TRBD1 (5 bases). Per germline, CDR1 SGHDN and CDR2 FVKESK. CDR3 length equals 14 residues. Trimming stripped 0 bases from V and 0 bases from J, with 5 bases between. For the CDR3, the DNA is TGTGCCAGCAGCCAAGAGGGGGCTAACTATGGCTACACCTTC. It translates to CASSQEGANYGYTF. Full variable domain (rest looked up from reference TRBV14 and TRBJ1-2): EAGVTQFPSHSVIEKGQTVTLRCDPISGHDNLYWYRRVMGKEIKFLLHFVKESKQDESGMPNNRFLAERTGGTYSTLKVQPAELEDSGVYFCASSQEGANYGYTFGSGTRLTVV.